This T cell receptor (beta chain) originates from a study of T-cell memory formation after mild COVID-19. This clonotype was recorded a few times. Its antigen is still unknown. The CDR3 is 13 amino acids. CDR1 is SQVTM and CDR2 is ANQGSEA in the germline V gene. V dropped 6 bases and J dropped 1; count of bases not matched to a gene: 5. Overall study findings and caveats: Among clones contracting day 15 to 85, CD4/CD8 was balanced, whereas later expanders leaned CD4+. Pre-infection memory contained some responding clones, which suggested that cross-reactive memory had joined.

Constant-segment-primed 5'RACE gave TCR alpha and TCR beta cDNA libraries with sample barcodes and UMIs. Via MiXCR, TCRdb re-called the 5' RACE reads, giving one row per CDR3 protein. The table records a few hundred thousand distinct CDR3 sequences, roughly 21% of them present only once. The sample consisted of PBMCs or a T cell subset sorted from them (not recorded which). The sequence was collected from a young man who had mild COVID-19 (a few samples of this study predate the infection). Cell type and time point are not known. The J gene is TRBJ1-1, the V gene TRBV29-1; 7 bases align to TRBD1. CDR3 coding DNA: TGCAGCGTAGAAAGGGACAGGAACACTGAAGCTTTCTTT. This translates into CSVERDRNTEAFF.